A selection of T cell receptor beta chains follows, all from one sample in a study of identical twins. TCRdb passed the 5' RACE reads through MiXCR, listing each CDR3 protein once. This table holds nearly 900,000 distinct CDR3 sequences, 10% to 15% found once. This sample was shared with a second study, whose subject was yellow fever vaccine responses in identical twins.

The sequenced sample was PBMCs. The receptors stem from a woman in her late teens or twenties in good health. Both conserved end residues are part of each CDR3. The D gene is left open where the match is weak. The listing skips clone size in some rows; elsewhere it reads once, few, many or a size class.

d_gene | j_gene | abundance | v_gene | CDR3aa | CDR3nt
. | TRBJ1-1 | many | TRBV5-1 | CASSAEQVADTEAFF | TGCGCCAGCAGCGCCGAACAGGTTGCGGACACTGAAGCTTTCTTT
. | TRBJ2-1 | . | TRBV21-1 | CASSKGRTCYNEQFF | TGTGCCAGCAGCAAAGGGAGAACCTGCTACAATGAGCAGTTCTTC
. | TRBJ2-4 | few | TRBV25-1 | CASSGWASKNIQYF | TGTGCCAGCAGTGGGTGGGCTTCCAAAAACATTCAGTACTTC
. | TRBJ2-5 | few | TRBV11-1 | CASSKALLGYQELTETQYF | TGTGCCAGCAGCAAAGCGCTCTTGGGGTATCAGGAGCTTACAGAGACCCAGTACTTC
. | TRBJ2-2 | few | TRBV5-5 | CASSLVGTTGIKAGELFF | TGTGCCAGCAGCTTGGTGGGGACTACAGGGATTAAGGCCGGGGAGCTGTTTTTT
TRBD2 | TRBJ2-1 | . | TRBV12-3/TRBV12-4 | CASSTRGEIRVNEQFF | TGTGCCAGCAGTACCCGGGGGGAGATAAGGGTCAATGAGCAGTTCTTC
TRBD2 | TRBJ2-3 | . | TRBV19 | CASSPRVLAGLRGADTQYF | TGTGCCAGTAGTCCCCGCGTACTAGCGGGACTCCGGGGCGCAGATACGCAGTATTTT
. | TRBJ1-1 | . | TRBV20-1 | CSARAGENTEAFF | TGCAGTGCTAGGGCTGGGGAGAACACTGAAGCTTTCTTT
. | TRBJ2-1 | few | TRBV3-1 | CASSHAGIYNEQFF | TGTGCCAGCAGCCACGCCGGGATCTACAATGAGCAGTTCTTC
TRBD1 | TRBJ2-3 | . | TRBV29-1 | CSGTDRGTVTQYF | TGCAGCGGAACCGACAGGGGCACAGTTACGCAGTATTTT
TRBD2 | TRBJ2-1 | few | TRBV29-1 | CSMTSGSSYNEQFF | TGCAGCATGACTAGCGGGAGCTCCTACAATGAGCAGTTCTTC
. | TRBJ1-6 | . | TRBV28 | CASTFYRETYSPLHF | TGTGCCAGCACCTTTTACAGGGAGACGTATTCACCCCTCCACTTT
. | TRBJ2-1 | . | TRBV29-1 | CSVERGYSYNEQFF | TGCAGCGTTGAGAGGGGATACTCCTACAATGAGCAGTTCTTC
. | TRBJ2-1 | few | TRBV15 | CATSRVRDPQIF | TGTGCCACCAGCAGAGTCAGGGACCCACAGATCTTC
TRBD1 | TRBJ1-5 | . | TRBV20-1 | CSASPGQGGQPQHF | TGCAGTGCTTCCCCAGGGCAGGGGGGTCAGCCCCAGCATTTT
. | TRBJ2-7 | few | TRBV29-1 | CSVEVGQGRYEQYF | TGCAGCGTTGAAGTGGGCCAGGGGCGGTACGAGCAGTACTTC
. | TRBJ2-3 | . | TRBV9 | CASSVGLQGSTDTQYF | TGTGCCAGCAGCGTAGGGCTTCAGGGGAGCACAGATACGCAGTATTTT
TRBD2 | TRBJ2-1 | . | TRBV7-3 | CASSLTSSGGTYNEQFF | TGTGCCAGCAGCTTAACGTCGTCGGGAGGGACTTACAATGAGCAGTTCTTC
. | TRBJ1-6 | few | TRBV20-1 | CSARFLGLGENSPLHF | TGCAGTGCTAGATTCCTAGGGCTCGGGGAAAATTCACCCCTCCACTTT
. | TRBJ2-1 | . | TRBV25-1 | CASSEQGYEQFF | TGTGCCAGCAGTGAACAGGGCTATGAGCAGTTCTTC
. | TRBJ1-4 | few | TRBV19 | CASRDRRTNEKLFF | TGTGCCAGTAGGGACAGAAGAACTAATGAAAAACTGTTTTTT
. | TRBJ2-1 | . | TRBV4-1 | CASSQARTRNEQFF | TGCGCCAGCAGCCAGGCTAGAACCCGCAATGAGCAGTTCTTC
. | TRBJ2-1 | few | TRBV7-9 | CASSPLSGAPYNEQFF | TGTGCCAGCAGCCCTCTTTCGGGGGCGCCTTACAATGAGCAGTTCTTC
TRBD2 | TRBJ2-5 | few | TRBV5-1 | CASSPVFSSGPGLETQYF | TGCGCCAGCAGCCCAGTCTTTTCTAGCGGTCCCGGGCTGGAGACCCAGTACTTC
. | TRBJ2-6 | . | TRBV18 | CASSPNVTYSGANVLTF | TGTGCCAGCTCACCTAACGTCACCTACTCTGGGGCCAACGTCCTGACTTTC
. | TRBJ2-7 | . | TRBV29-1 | CSVRGTLTYEQYF | TGCAGCGTCCGAGGGACATTAACCTACGAGCAGTACTTC
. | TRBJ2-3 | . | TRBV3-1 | CASSPLIPDTQYF | TGTGCCAGCAGCCCCCTCATTCCAGATACGCAGTATTTT
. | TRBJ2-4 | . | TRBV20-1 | CSASPGQSLAKNIQYF | TGCAGTGCTAGCCCCGGACAGAGCCTAGCCAAAAACATTCAGTACTTC
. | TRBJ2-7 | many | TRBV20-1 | CSANPQGHSYEQYF | TGCAGTGCCAACCCTCAGGGGCATTCCTACGAGCAGTACTTC
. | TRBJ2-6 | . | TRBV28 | CACSPTVSGANVLTF | TGTGCCTGCAGTCCAACGGTCTCTGGGGCCAACGTCCTGACTTTC